This note documents a single T cell receptor beta chain sequence. PCR primers comprised 60 Vbeta and 13 Jbeta primers. TCRdb's copy holds only in-frame clones and misses some; the assay was immunoSEQ multiplex PCR. The table shows over 150,000 clones, with roughly 80% occurring only once. The germline gives CDR1 SNHLY, CDR2 FYNNEI. The CDR3 runs 14 residues. V was shortened by 6 bases and J by 6 bases, with 15 bases between the two germline ends. This entry is derived from a study of cytomegalovirus exposure and HLA in healthy donors. Study-wide context: Approximately 85 million unique TCRs from HLA-typed donors were held in an early data release.

V gene TRBV2 combines with J gene TRBJ2-1, with D tentatively TRBD2 (7 bases). The receptor was derived from a man aged 25-45 years in good health and CMV-seropositive. The sample consisted of PBMCs. The CDR3 here is CASRGGARGNEQFF. Written as DNA, the CDR3 is TGTGCCAGCAGGGGGGGGGCACGGGGCAATGAGCAGTTCTTC.